This TCR beta chain came from a study of blood T cell repertoires in COVID-19 (dated by TCRdb to between 2020 and 2021). For the wider study: Samples from collaborators originated in the United States, Italy and Spain and spanned both the acute and convalescent phases of COVID-19. The prospective study material was composed of cDNA or gDNA derived from T cells, B-cell-depleted T cells, or PBMCs. The dataset comprised deeply sampled blood TCRbeta repertoires from subjects exposed to, actively infected with, or recovered from COVID-19. The repertoires were made available in a free public database intended to serve as a resource for research on the immune response to SARS-CoV-2. Samples were obtained from the ongoing ImmuneRACE study (first 160 participants) and from approximately 1,200 subjects provided by 6 global collaborators. A de-identified subject ID, COVID-19 status, age in years and sex were almost always included in the sample metadata. HLA class I and class II types, where available, came from metadata supplied by the sample provider rather than from assay-based typing. The full study reports these points: How much clinical and demographic metadata was included differed by source and by participant, and the metadata was provided uncurated.

From V the trimming removes 10 bases and from J it removes 8 bases, while the gene matches leave 12 bases of the junction unaccounted for. The cysteine opens and the phenylalanine closes a CDR3 of 13 amino acids. The kept DNA is CDR3 alone, 39 bases in frame from the first base. The CDR1 and CDR2 encoded by the germline V gene (reference sequence) are LNHDA and SQIVND. Participants in the prospective study were enrolled through a virtual design, were aged roughly 18 to 100 years, and lived in about 25 United States geographic areas. In the prospective study, participants were assigned to cohorts based on the clinical history participants reported in a screening survey and a study questionnaire. A participant counted as exposed if, within 2 weeks of entering the study, that participant had been in contact with someone who had a PCR-confirmed or clinician-diagnosed COVID-19 case. Each participant in the prospective study had whole blood, serum and a nasopharyngeal or oropharyngeal swab collected by mobile phlebotomists. Over a roughly two-month period, participants in the prospective study had the option of providing additional blood draws and questionnaires. Prospective study blood samples were shipped either frozen or at room temperature before DNA extraction.

Regarding this clone: The antigen it binds to is not known. Within one base of it there is no much larger clone, and no base qualities were kept.

The immunoSEQ Assay, a bias-controlled multiplex PCR, was used to amplify TCRbeta CDR3 regions from genomic DNA. In the original analysis: The number of nucleated cells in each sample was estimated from the amplification of reference gene primers within the assay. To quantify the absolute abundance of each unique TCRbeta CDR3 rearrangement, sequence reads were collapsed and filtered. For each sample, productive Simpson clonality was calculated as the square root of Simpson's diversity index across productive rearrangements. Entries here come from immuneACCESS through TCRdb and include only in-frame sequences with V and J called. Some clones fail to appear in such tables; in the studies checked, an unresolved V gene covers under half of the shortfall, and the cause of the remainder is unknown. From that table come the V and J calls and clone size; the DNA was used to work out D and trimming. This sample gives 350,000 to 400,000 clones in total; approximately 89% of them show up just once. About 0.78% of the sample rests with the top ten.

Sequencing used PBMCs or T cells enriched from blood (not recorded which). Recombination joined TRBV19 with TRBJ1-2, with 8 central nucleotides matching TRBD1. This receptor was obtained from a woman aged 40 to 50 who had been exposed to COVID-19. At the DNA level, the sequence is TGTGCCACCGCGTTCCTGACAGGGGAAGGCTACACCTTC. It specifies CATAFLTGEGYTF. Where the CDR3 stops, the reference TRBV19 and TRBJ1-2 genes take over; the full variable domain is DGGITQSPKYLFRKEGQNVTLSCEQNLNHDAMYWYRQDPGQGLRLIYYSQIVNDFQKGDIAEGYSVSREKKESFPLTVTSAQKNPTAFYLCATAFLTGEGYTFGSGTRLTVV.